The clone carrying this T cell receptor beta chain was observed at least ten times. A single record per CDR3 protein comes from TCRdb applying MiXCR to the PCR reads. The table includes around 86,000 distinct CDR3 sequences, around 17% detected once. These data belong to a study of molecular identifiers for immune sequencing clone quantification. Sample: naive CD8+ T cells from blood, with Jurkat cell RNA spiked in. Noted subset: FACS-sorted CD8+CD4-CCR7+CD45RA+ naive T cells. This receptor was taken from a human donor in good health. Some libraries in this study had Jurkat cell RNA spiked in.

CDR3 coding DNA: TGCAGTGCACCGACCCATGTTGGAGAGACCCAGTACTTC. Translation gives CSAPTHVGETQYF. The chain is built from TRBV20-1 and TRBJ2-5; D is unresolved. This CDR3 is 13 amino acids long. The germline gives CDR1 DFQATT, CDR2 SNEGSKA (reference sequence). The V end lost 6 bases, the J end lost 4 bases, and 15 bases lay between the germline ends.